The rows below give T cell receptor beta chains drawn from one sample of a study of cytomegalovirus exposure and HLA in healthy donors. Clones were sequenced by immunoSEQ multiplex PCR, and TCRdb holds only the in-frame ones, with some missing. The sample includes 150,000 to 200,000 clones, around 76% of them seen just once. Material for sequencing was PBMCs. These receptors all stem from a girl under 18 in good health and CMV-seropositive. CDR3s include the opening cysteine and the closing phenylalanine or tryptophan. Each record gives: clone size, J gene, V gene, CDR3 protein. The size entry is marked missing in some rows and otherwise reads once, few, many or a size class.

clone size: -; J gene: TRBJ2-7; V gene: TRBV25-1; CDR3 protein: CASSEYSGGTSEQYF
clone size: -; J gene: TRBJ1-2; V gene: TRBV28; CDR3 protein: CASSPQGVIGGYTF
clone size: -; J gene: TRBJ1-5; V gene: TRBV19; CDR3 protein: CAGSRDLGQPQHF
clone size: -; J gene: TRBJ1-4; V gene: TRBV15; CDR3 protein: CATSRDGVRREKLFF
clone size: -; J gene: TRBJ2-3; V gene: TRBV5-1; CDR3 protein: CASSLNSPSTDTQYF
clone size: -; J gene: TRBJ2-3; V gene: TRBV19; CDR3 protein: CASSTFRQGADTQYF
clone size: -; J gene: TRBJ2-1; V gene: TRBV27; CDR3 protein: CASSIGDSASEQFF
clone size: -; J gene: TRBJ2-7; V gene: TRBV5-6; CDR3 protein: CASSLGARGHEQYF
clone size: -; J gene: TRBJ2-1; V gene: TRBV9; CDR3 protein: CASSVVTSGAGEQFF
clone size: -; J gene: TRBJ1-1; V gene: TRBV10-3; CDR3 protein: CAISESLLRSTEAFF
clone size: few; J gene: TRBJ2-1; V gene: TRBV7-2; CDR3 protein: CASSFLPAGGYGKQFF
clone size: -; J gene: TRBJ1-4; V gene: TRBV7-3; CDR3 protein: CASSSDSAKGTTNEKLFF
clone size: -; J gene: TRBJ2-3; V gene: TRBV10-3; CDR3 protein: CAITGQGADTQYF
clone size: -; J gene: TRBJ1-5; V gene: TRBV4-1; CDR3 protein: CASSLEPGNQPQHF
clone size: once; J gene: TRBJ1-4; V gene: TRBV7-6; CDR3 protein: CASRSNRENEKLFF
clone size: -; J gene: TRBJ2-7; V gene: TRBV5-5; CDR3 protein: CASSLGQLTEQYF
clone size: -; J gene: TRBJ2-5; V gene: TRBV5-4; CDR3 protein: CASSLKGQGRGETQYF
clone size: -; J gene: TRBJ1-2; V gene: TRBV9; CDR3 protein: CASSSPGTGKSYGYTF
clone size: once; J gene: TRBJ1-2; V gene: TRBV5-5; CDR3 protein: CASRQLPGLINGYTF
clone size: -; J gene: TRBJ2-3; V gene: TRBV27; CDR3 protein: CASSLLQGRDTQYF
clone size: few; J gene: TRBJ1-2; V gene: TRBV5-6; CDR3 protein: CASSLVGGAGTTDYGYTF
clone size: -; J gene: TRBJ2-3; V gene: TRBV6-5; CDR3 protein: CASSTRGGRPDTQYF
clone size: -; J gene: TRBJ1-2; V gene: TRBV7-8; CDR3 protein: CASSGQEAGGYTF
clone size: -; J gene: TRBJ2-3; V gene: TRBV11-2; CDR3 protein: CASSLEGLAGDGFSTDTQYF
clone size: -; J gene: TRBJ2-7; V gene: TRBV29-1; CDR3 protein: CSVSGLAGGSAYEQYF
clone size: -; J gene: TRBJ2-7; V gene: TRBV29-1; CDR3 protein: CSVKTFSSYEQYF
clone size: -; J gene: TRBJ2-7; V gene: TRBV11-3; CDR3 protein: CASSLGAGVHEQYF
clone size: once; J gene: TRBJ1-5; V gene: TRBV6-5; CDR3 protein: CASSYSRGTGQPQHF
clone size: -; J gene: TRBJ2-3; V gene: TRBV7-3; CDR3 protein: CASSPSGGAWDTQYF
clone size: -; J gene: TRBJ2-7; V gene: TRBV2; CDR3 protein: CASSELRVYEQYF
clone size: -; J gene: TRBJ2-3; V gene: TRBV19; CDR3 protein: CASSIRGELGTDTQYF
clone size: -; J gene: TRBJ2-7; V gene: TRBV28; CDR3 protein: CASRGRGSTYEQYF
clone size: -; J gene: TRBJ1-3; V gene: TRBV9; CDR3 protein: CASSAFDRYSGNTIYF
clone size: -; J gene: TRBJ2-1; V gene: TRBV4-2; CDR3 protein: CASSQGGPGEQFF
clone size: -; J gene: TRBJ2-5; V gene: TRBV2; CDR3 protein: CASNSIRGLQETQYF
clone size: -; J gene: TRBJ1-5; V gene: TRBV28; CDR3 protein: CASSRWDSRGDQPQHF
clone size: -; J gene: TRBJ1-5; V gene: TRBV19; CDR3 protein: CASSISLGHISNQPQHF
clone size: -; J gene: TRBJ2-1; V gene: TRBV13; CDR3 protein: CASSPQGPFNEQFF
clone size: -; J gene: TRBJ1-1; V gene: TRBV10-3; CDR3 protein: CAIRRTGGWIENTEAFF
clone size: -; J gene: TRBJ2-5; V gene: TRBV7-6; CDR3 protein: CASSLGLAGGDQETQYF
clone size: once; J gene: TRBJ1-1; V gene: TRBV29-1; CDR3 protein: CSVGGDWSRAFF
clone size: -; J gene: TRBJ1-3; V gene: TRBV6-5; CDR3 protein: CASSFGTGIGNTIYF
clone size: -; J gene: TRBJ2-7; V gene: TRBV9; CDR3 protein: CASSVMELAGVSEQYF
clone size: -; J gene: TRBJ2-7; V gene: TRBV5-1; CDR3 protein: CASSLGTSGSYEQYF
clone size: -; J gene: TRBJ2-5; V gene: TRBV11-3; CDR3 protein: CASSSGGGAQETQYF
clone size: once; J gene: TRBJ2-5; V gene: TRBV7-9; CDR3 protein: CASSYGQGQETQYF
clone size: -; J gene: TRBJ1-2; V gene: TRBV5-6; CDR3 protein: CASSPSDRGRYGYTF
clone size: few; J gene: TRBJ1-1; V gene: TRBV30; CDR3 protein: CAWSVPGLNTEAFF
clone size: -; J gene: TRBJ2-7; V gene: TRBV7-8; CDR3 protein: CASSNLYRGIGNEQYF
clone size: few; J gene: TRBJ1-2; V gene: TRBV18; CDR3 protein: CASSKDRDRGYTF
clone size: once; J gene: TRBJ2-7; V gene: TRBV18; CDR3 protein: CASSIDSSSYEQYF
clone size: -; J gene: TRBJ1-2; V gene: TRBV7-6; CDR3 protein: CASSLARGLGYTF
clone size: -; J gene: TRBJ2-7; V gene: TRBV27; CDR3 protein: CASSWGQGVGYEQYF
clone size: -; J gene: TRBJ1-2; V gene: TRBV4-1; CDR3 protein: CASSQDRGPAYGYTF
clone size: once; J gene: TRBJ1-5; V gene: TRBV19; CDR3 protein: CASSGDRNQPQHF
clone size: few; J gene: TRBJ1-1; V gene: TRBV12-2; CDR3 protein: CASPPDKNTEAFF
clone size: -; J gene: TRBJ2-7; V gene: TRBV2; CDR3 protein: CASSKTGTTYEQYF